The T cell receptor (beta chain) described here comes from a study of cytomegalovirus exposure and HLA in healthy donors. This clone was detected only once. Its specificity is unknown. Primers included in the PCR were 60 Vbeta and 13 Jbeta primers. Generated by immunoSEQ multiplex PCR, the TCRdb table keeps only in-frame clones and is missing some. The table includes 95,000 to 130,000 clones, less than 80% detected once. The CDR3 contains 17 residues. The ends were cut back, 4 bases at V and 0 bases at J, with 16 bases in the middle. CDR1 is KGHSH and CDR2 is LQKENI in the germline V gene. Broader study findings: Follow-up analysis seemed to connect common viral pathogens with several of the most significant clusters identified. A later analysis showed HLA-associated TCR beta chains outstripping equally common others in clonal expansion.

The sequencing input was PBMCs. The TCR originated in a woman between 40 and 55 years old in good health and CMV-seropositive. The gene calls are TRBV18 and TRBJ1-5; D unresolved. In nucleotides, the CDR3 is TGTGCCAGCTCACAGGCGAGGGCCGCTAATAGCAATCAGCCCCAGCATTTT. Translating it yields CASSQARAANSNQPQHF.